The 9 T cell receptor beta chains reported below all come from one sample, sequenced in a study of OX40 agonist ivuxolimab in advanced cancers. The method was immunoSEQ multiplex PCR; TCRdb's version includes in-frame clones alone and lacks a portion of them. Of 68,000 or so clones in the sample, 70% to 85% are singletons; the top ten hold 9.5% to 13%. The material was CD4+ or CD8+ T cells sorted from blood, obtained in a trial of the OX40 agonist ivuxolimab. The receptors originated from an adult with an advanced solid tumor such as melanoma, head and neck, liver or kidney cancer.

This clone has just a few counts. The chain links TRBV29-1 to TRBJ2-3; no firm D call. Trimming removed 0 bases from V and 1 base from J, with 11 bases in between. CDR3 length equals 15 residues. Germline CDR1 and CDR2: SQVTM and ANQGSEA. In DNA form, the CDR3 reads TGCAGCGTTGAAGATCTCGCCCAGCGCACAGATACGCAGTATTTT. Translated, it gives CSVEDLAQRTDTQYF.

This clone is judged medium-sized (0.01 to 0.1%). V usage is TRBV2 and J usage is TRBJ1-1; D gene unclear. Germline values: CDR1 SNHLY, CDR2 FYNNEI. Trimming pared 6 bases from V and 1 base from J, leaving 9 bases between. The CDR3 has 13 residues. The CDR3 region is CASSLRGNTEAFF. The CDR3 DNA reads as TGTGCCAGCAGCCTTCGGGGGAACACTGAAGCTTTCTTT.

V gene TRBV5-5 combines with J gene TRBJ2-5; D gene ambiguous. The CDR3 totals 14 residues. From germline, CDR1 is SGHKS and CDR2 YYEKEE (reference sequence). Deletions cut 2 bases from V and 1 base from J, with 9 bases between. CDR3 loop: CASSFVGFQETQYF. The CDR3 coding sequence is TGTGCCAGCAGCTTCGTGGGGTTCCAAGAGACCCAGTACTTC.

The chain joins TRBV6-1 to TRBJ1-1, with D tentatively TRBD1 (5 bases). The CDR3 loop spans 15 amino acids. V was shortened by 3 bases and J by 0 bases, with 11 bases between the two germline ends. CDR1 is MNHNS, CDR2 SASEGT, per germline. This chain's CDR3 is CASSDEGKVNTEAFF. DNA of the CDR3: TGTGCCAGCAGTGACGAGGGGAAGGTGAACACTGAAGCTTTCTTT.

The chain couples TRBV5-1 to TRBJ2-3; D remains unclear. The ends were cut back, 4 bases at V and 0 bases at J, with 15 bases in the middle. Germline assignment: CDR1 SGHRS and CDR2 YFSETQ. The CDR3 runs 16 residues. The CDR3 reads CASSVAGSASTDTQYF. CDR3 DNA sequence: TGCGCCAGCAGCGTAGCTGGATCGGCTAGCACAGATACGCAGTATTTT.

J is TRBJ1-5 and V is TRBV4-3, with D perhaps matching TRBD1 (5 bases). V shed 1 base and J shed 7 bases, with 11 bases lying between them. The germline V gene encodes CDR1 LGHNA and CDR2 YSLEER. The CDR3 extends over 14 amino acids. CDR3 region: CASSQAVWDQPQHF. Written as DNA, the CDR3 is TGCGCCAGCAGCCAAGCTGTCTGGGACCAGCCCCAGCATTTT.

The chain carries TRBV7-2 and TRBJ1-3; D call uncertain. The CDR3 runs 17 residues. The V gene lost 5 bases and the J gene lost 0 bases, with 17 bases spanning the gap. CDR1 and CDR2 from the germline V gene are SGHTA and FQGNSA. The CDR3 here is CASSRVAGPSSGNTIYF. The CDR3 DNA is TGTGCCAGCAGCCGAGTGGCAGGACCTAGCTCTGGAAACACCATATATTTT. The full variable domain, with the rest looked up from reference TRBV7-2 and TRBJ1-3, is GAGVSQSPSNKVTEKGKDVELRCDPISGHTALYWYRQSLGQGLEFLIYFQGNSAPDKSGLPSDRFSAERTGGSVSTLTIQRTQQEDSAVYLCASSRVAGPSSGNTIYFGEGSWLTVV.

This clone has just a few counts. V gene TRBV27 combines with J gene TRBJ1-5; no clear D. The ends were cut back, 5 bases at V and 7 bases at J, with 9 bases in the middle. Germline V gives CDR1 MNHEY, CDR2 SMNVEV (reference sequence). The length of the CDR3 is 12 residues. CDR3 region: CASSPLGQPQHF. CDR3 sequence (DNA): TGTGCCAGCAGTCCCCTCGGGCAGCCCCAGCATTTT.

This chain connects TRBV18 to TRBJ2-5; 8 bases align to TRBD1. The V and J ends lost 4 bases and 3 bases, in that order; junction bases with no gene match: 4. Germline CDR1 and CDR2: KGHSH and LQKENI. This CDR3 contains 14 residues. The CDR3 region has the DNA TGTGCCAGCTCACAAGGGACAGGCGAAGAGACCCAGTACTTC. Residues: CASSQGTGEETQYF.